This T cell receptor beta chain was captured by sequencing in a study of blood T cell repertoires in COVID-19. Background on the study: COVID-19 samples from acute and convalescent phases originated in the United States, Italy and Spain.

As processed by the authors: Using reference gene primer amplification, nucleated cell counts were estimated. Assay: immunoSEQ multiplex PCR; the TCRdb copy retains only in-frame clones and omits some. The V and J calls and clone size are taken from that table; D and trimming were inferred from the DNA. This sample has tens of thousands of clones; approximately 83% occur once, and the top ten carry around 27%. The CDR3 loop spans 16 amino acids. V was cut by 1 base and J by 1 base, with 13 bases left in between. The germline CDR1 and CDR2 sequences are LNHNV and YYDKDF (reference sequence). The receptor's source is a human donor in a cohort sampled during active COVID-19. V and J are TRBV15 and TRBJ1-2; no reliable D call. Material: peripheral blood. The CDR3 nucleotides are TGTGCCACCAGCAGAGGGGAGAGGGCAGATAACTATGGCTACACCTTC. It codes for CATSRGERADNYGYTF.